Described below is a single T cell receptor beta chain sequence and its context. Its cognate antigen has yet to be identified. The record has no base qualities; no much larger clone is one base away. The data are from a study of cytomegalovirus exposure and HLA in healthy donors (dated by TCRdb to about 2017). Concerning the study at large: In an earlier analysis of several hundred of the donors, 250 to 350 Gb of sequence data and 90 million to 120 million unique TCR beta sequences from 180 million or so T cells were reported. An early release covering around 630 HLA-typed donors comprised approximately 300 gigabases of sequencing data and 85 million or so unique TCR sequences. Among the 398 genotyped donors, approximately 77% belonged to the genetic ancestry cluster associated with self-reported Caucasian donors. The aim of the study was to test whether cataloging public T cell receptors could identify signatures of past pathogen exposure. The T cell repertoires of 666 subjects were profiled by immunosequencing and related to cytomegalovirus serostatus. Along with the 666-subject first cohort, a separate validation cohort of over a hundred different subjects was used. High-throughput TCR immunosequencing, statistical association of individual TCRs with disease status, and machine learning were combined to predict cytomegalovirus infection status. A later analysis re-analyzed previously published TCR beta repertoires from 550 to 700 donors and added high-resolution HLA genotyping to study TCR occurrence patterns. The later analysis used no new phenotypic data to find candidate immune exposures, relying instead on TCR beta sequences and their occurrence across donors. To decide whether each TCR beta V gene segment behaved as functional or pseudogenic, an earlier analysis of some 580 of the donors relied on high-throughput TCR beta sequencing. Alongside the repertoire data, information on donor age, sex, ethnicity and CMV serostatus was compiled. A later genetic analysis took genome-wide SNP genotypes for about 55% of the 666 donors and used that subset as a discovery cohort. All discovery cohort repertoires had been generated using a single sequencing platform. HLA typing covered class I and class II loci at four-digit resolution. Typing coverage differed by locus: A, B, C, DRB1 and DQB1 were typed in roughly 629-630 donors, DQA1 in about 510, DPA1 in around 610, and DPB1 in just under 490. Several DR-DQ haplotypes were treated as single units for association and clustering because of strong linkage in the cohort. Among about 390 genotyped donors of the cohort, an average of about 240,000 unique TCR beta nucleotide sequences were sequenced per donor, about a sixth of them non-productive. Results and caveats for the whole study, not just this receptor: Three of the identified cytomegalovirus-associated TCR beta chains were confirmed in vitro to be specific for cytomegalovirus antigens. Broadly in line with IMGT annotations, most TCR beta V segments showed up in productive rearrangements about 90% or about 30% of the time in an earlier analysis of 450 to 750 of the donors. Most TCR sequences were seen in very few donors, while some public TCRs were found in many individuals. A further reported finding was that TCR beta sequences accurately predicted the HLA-A and HLA-B alleles for most subjects in the first cohort. Specific HLA alleles were associated with 15,000 to 20,000 TCR beta sequences at a false discovery rate of 0.05 in a later analysis. Because some donors lacked HLA typing at each locus, the association tests relied only on the typed subset. A later analysis found that most CMV-associated TCR beta chains appeared HLA-restricted, with HLA associations seemingly driven largely by CMV exposure. CMV serostatus was the only immune exposure information available for the cohort. The earlier analysis of 587 of the donors excluded seventeen rarely observed V segments, including chromosome 9 orphons, because counts were too low. Some IMGT-functional V segments, including TRBV6-2 and TRBV6-3, could not be distinguished by the 87-base-pair reads and were therefore excluded. According to a later analysis, TCR association rates differed among HLA loci, with DRB1 alleles showing the most associated TCRs and HLA-C alleles showing the fewest. In a later analysis, HLA-associated TCR beta chains showed more clonal expansion and lower generation probabilities than non-associated chains that were equally common. Several of the top co-occurrence clusters appeared to be linked to parvovirus B19, influenza, CMV and Epstein-Barr virus, according to a later analysis. The sequencing pipeline was judged likely to have produced a cluster of highly shared sequence variants as a technical artifact. The classifier was reported to diagnose cytomegalovirus status with high specificity and sensitivity in both the original and validation cohorts. A later genetic analysis reported fewer N-insertions in productive TCRs among donors in an Asian-associated ancestry cluster than the roughly 620-donor mean. Presence/absence analyses assumed roughly uniform sequencing depth across donors, an assumption that may not hold. Linkage disequilibrium might explain the correlated functional status among segregating V segments, but an unknown experimental factor could not be ruled out. V-gene and J-gene trimming of TCR beta chains was associated with a missense DCLRE1C variant in a later genetic analysis, and the association was replicated in an independent cohort. In the study, some 160 TCR beta chains were listed as associated with cytomegalovirus. Strong co-occurrence of HLA alleles, especially DR and DQ, made assigning TCR associations to individual alleles difficult. It was suggested by the authors that the approach could potentially be generalized to other disease states and immunological phenotypes. This cohort had only TCR beta chains sequenced, and the lack of alpha or paired-chain data limited which features could be detected.

The cohort comprised more than 550 healthy bone marrow donors. At the time of sampling, every cohort member was nominally healthy, though immune exposures that went unrecorded were likely present. The donor tested CMV seronegative and was one of the 352 seronegative cohort members. Each donor provided a peripheral blood sample, and peripheral blood mononuclear cells were used for TCR beta sequencing. Genomic DNA extraction from the blood cell samples was performed with the Qiagen DNeasy Blood Extraction Kit. The CDR3 runs 13 amino acids, cysteine and phenylalanine included. The retained sequence is limited to the CDR3, 39 bases, with the frame set at the first base. For CDR1 and CDR2, the germline V gene lists SGHTA and FQGTGA. Relative to germline, V is 5 bases shorter and J is 8 bases shorter, with 12 bases between their ends. Library construction relied on the immunoSEQ multiplex PCR assay. For the multiplex PCR, a mixture combining 60 forward primers for TCR Vbeta segments and 13 reverse primers for TCR Jbeta segments was used. A multiplex PCR assay on genomic DNA amplified the CDR3 region of rearranged TCR beta genes. The Illumina HiSeq System was used to sequence the amplified TCR beta libraries as 87-base-pair reads. In the paper's pipeline: Across the roughly 670 repertoires, a later analysis counted approximately 83 million unique TCR beta chains, some 11 million of which were shared by at least two donors. To remove PCR and sequencing errors, raw reads were error-corrected and collapsed into unique sequences using a nearest-neighbor algorithm that merged closely related sequences. Alignment of CDR3 sequences to IMGT reference sequences was used to assign V, D and J gene segments. For a sequence to be retained, a match of at least six nucleotides to both a V gene segment and a J gene segment was required. A rearrangement counted as productive if the CDR3 had no stop codons and remained in frame with V and J, and every other rearrangement counted as non-productive. CDR3 was defined by IMGT convention, running from the second conserved V-encoded cysteine to the conserved J-encoded phenylalanine. The earlier analysis of about 590 of the donors excluded sequences that lacked an unambiguous match to a single V gene segment. An earlier analysis of some 610 of the donors called V segments functional above 56.7% productive rearrangements and segregating when the between-donor standard deviation exceeded 5%. A statistical classification framework was built to diagnose cytomegalovirus status from the catalog of TCR beta chain sequences. In a later analysis, TCR nucleotide sequences were compared against IMGT/GENE-DB human TR gene sequences so that V and J genes could be assigned. In a later analysis, CDR3 sequences and most-parsimonious VDJ recombination scenarios were assigned using the TCRdist pipeline. In a later analysis, each TCR beta chain was defined by its CDR3 amino acid sequence together with its V-gene family, and reads lacking a unique V-gene family were excluded. To address suspected cross-contamination and a sequencing artifact, a later analysis removed approximately 590 highly shared, low-generation-probability nucleotide sequences. In a later analysis, a clonal expansion index for each public chain was calculated from normalized within-repertoire ranks of inferred template counts. In a later analysis, generation probabilities were computed using a VDJ recombination model fitted to out-of-frame rearrangements, and the results were checked against IGoR. In a later analysis, TCR-TCR, TCR-HLA and TCR-CMV co-occurrence was scored with hypergeometric tests, and a repertoire-size bias correction was applied to TCR pairs. In a later analysis, false discovery rates were estimated by permuting HLA or CMV assignments 20 times. In a later analysis, co-occurring TCRs were grouped with DBSCAN, and TCRdist sequence similarity was added when clustering was performed within HLA-allele-positive subsets. Repertoires with fewer than 30,000 or more than 120,000 public chains were left out of co-occurrence clustering, as were a handful of repertoires with anomalous nucleotide sharing. This is the immuneACCESS table as TCRdb keeps it, with only in-frame sequences that have V and J called. A part of the clones is gone; compared with another copy, unresolved V genes explain less than half, and the rest is unexplained. The DNA gave D and trimming, while V, J and clone size come from that table. This sample comprises under 250,000 clones, roughly 80% of them detected only once. The ten largest clones represent less than 4.5% of the sample.

The rearrangement joined TRBV7-3 to TRBJ2-2; the D gene is perhaps TRBD1, on 6 matching bases. Sequenced: PBMCs. This clonotype was sampled from a male donor in good health and CMV-seronegative. The CDR3 sequence is CASSASGDGELFF. The sequenced DNA is TGTGCCAGCAGCGCGTCAGGGGATGGGGAGCTGTTTTTT.